Listed below are T cell receptor beta chains from one sample, sequenced in a study of blood T cells in healthy people across ages. TCRdb independently ran MiXCR on the 5' RACE reads; one entry per CDR3 protein. The table includes hundreds of thousands of distinct CDR3 sequences, about 53% detected once. The sequenced material came from blood. These TCRs come from a man in his sixties in good health. The CDR3 runs from the conserved cysteine through the conserved F or W. D genes are given only for firm matches. Clone size is given for some rows only: seen once, a few or many times, or a class if the clone is expanded.

>.|.|TRBV6-2/TRBV6-3|TRBJ2-1
TGTGCCAGCAGACTGTCAGTTAAGAGCTCCTACAATGAGCAGTTCTTC
CASRLSVKSSYNEQFF
>TRBD2|.|TRBV9|TRBJ2-1
TGTGCCAGCAGCTCGGGACTAGCGGGGGGGCACACCTACAATGAGCAGTTCTTC
CASSSGLAGGHTYNEQFF
>.|few|TRBV14|TRBJ1-6
TGTGCCAGCAGCCCCCGGGGTTCCTATAATTCACCCCTCCACTTT
CASSPRGSYNSPLHF
>.|.|TRBV28|TRBJ2-3
TGTGCCAGCAGTTCGGTGACGGCCTACACAGATACGCAGTATTTT
CASSSVTAYTDTQYF
>.|.|TRBV9|TRBJ1-6
TGTGCCAGCAGCGCTGCTCCCCCTGGGCGGACTTATAATTCACCCCTCCACTTT
CASSAAPPGRTYNSPLHF
>TRBD1|.|TRBV20-1|TRBJ2-7
TGCAGTGCTAGGGTGGACAGGGTGGGGGAGCAGTACTTC
CSARVDRVGEQYF
>.|.|TRBV14|TRBJ2-5
TGTGCCAGCAGCCAAGGCCTAGCAGTTTACCAAGAGACCCAGTACTTC
CASSQGLAVYQETQYF
>TRBD1|.|TRBV5-5|TRBJ2-7
TGTGCCAGCAGCTTGTGGGGACAGACCTACGAGCAGTACTTC
CASSLWGQTYEQYF
>TRBD1|.|TRBV12-3/TRBV12-4|TRBJ2-1
TGTGCCAGCAGTTTAGGCAAGACAGGGGGAATCGTCGATGAGCAGTTCTTC
CASSLGKTGGIVDEQFF
>TRBD2|.|TRBV9|TRBJ2-7
TGTGCCAGCAGCGTAGACAGCGGGAGCTCCTACGAGCAGTACTTC
CASSVDSGSSYEQYF
>.|.|TRBV6-1|TRBJ1-1
TGTGCCAGCAGTGAAAGAACAGGAGGTGGGGCTGAAGCTTTCTTT
CASSERTGGGAEAFF
>.|.|TRBV3-1|TRBJ1-1
TGTGCCAGCAGCCAAAGGTCGATGAACACTGAAGCTTTCTTT
CASSQRSMNTEAFF
>.|.|TRBV7-2|TRBJ2-1
TGTGCCAGCAGCTTAGCCTGGGGAGAGACCCAGTTCTTC
CASSLAWGETQFF
>TRBD2|.|TRBV6-2/TRBV6-3|TRBJ2-1
TGTGCCAGCAGTCGTATGACGGGGGGAGGGTACAATGAGCAGTTCTTC
CASSRMTGGGYNEQFF
>.|.|TRBV15|TRBJ2-7
TGTGCCACCAGCAGAGATCCGAGTTCTACGGGCGAGCAGTACTTC
CATSRDPSSTGEQYF
>TRBD1|.|TRBV5-1|TRBJ1-1
TGCGCCAGCAGCGGCGGGACAGGGGGCCTCACTGAAGCTTTCTTT
CASSGGTGGLTEAFF
>TRBD2|many|TRBV6-8|TRBJ2-7
TGTGCCAGCAGTTCCCCGCTAAGCGGGGGCTCCTACGAGCAGTACTTC
CASSSPLSGGSYEQYF
>TRBD1|.|TRBV27|TRBJ2-7
TGTGCCAGCAGTCTGGCCCCTCTGGGACAGGGATATCCCTACGAGCAGTACTTC
CASSLAPLGQGYPYEQYF
>.|few|TRBV21-1|TRBJ2-7
TGTGCCAGCAGCAAAGTCGCAGGGGACTCCTACGAGCAGTACTTC
CASSKVAGDSYEQYF
>TRBD1|.|TRBV6-5|TRBJ1-6
TGTGCCAGCAGCCGGACAGGGTCGGATTCACCCCTCCACTTT
CASSRTGSDSPLHF
>.|.|TRBV18|TRBJ2-7
TGTGCCAGCTCACCAATCTACGGCGACGAGCAGTACTTC
CASSPIYGDEQYF
>TRBD1|.|TRBV29-1|TRBJ2-7
TGCGGCGTTGCGGATGGCGGGACAGGAGCAACCTACGAGCAGTACTTC
CGVADGGTGATYEQYF
>.|many|TRBV20-1|TRBJ1-2
TGCAGTGCTAGGAAGGGAGGGGCTGGCGGCTACACCTTC
CSARKGGAGGYTF
>.|.|TRBV20-1|TRBJ1-2
TGCAGTGCTAGTGTCGGAAACTATGGCTACACCTTC
CSASVGNYGYTF
>.|once|TRBV2|TRBJ2-5
TGTGCCGGCAGTGACAGGACTCGCGAGGGGGAGACCCAGTACTTC
CAGSDRTREGETQYF
>TRBD2|.|TRBV20-1|TRBJ2-1
TGCAGTGCTCCCCAGGGACTAACTGAGCAGTTCTTC
CSAPQGLTEQFF
>.|.|TRBV5-1|TRBJ2-7
TGCGCCAGCAGCGGGACCTATGACGAGCAGTACTTC
CASSGTYDEQYF
>TRBD2|.|TRBV20-1|TRBJ2-7
TGCAGTGCTGCGGCTCTAGCGGGAACCCCCTACGAGCAGTACTTC
CSAAALAGTPYEQYF
>TRBD2|.|TRBV2|TRBJ2-3
TGTGCCAGCAGAGAACATAGCGGGGGGGCCTCAGATACGCAGTATTTT
CASREHSGGASDTQYF
>.|.|TRBV12-3/TRBV12-4|TRBJ2-3
TGTGCCAGCAGTTTAATGGGGGGGCCGGGAGATACGCAGTATTTT
CASSLMGGPGDTQYF
>.|.|TRBV25-1|TRBJ2-5
TGTGCCAGCAGTGAATGGGGCAGGGGTGGACAAGAGACCCAGTACTTC
CASSEWGRGGQETQYF
>.|.|TRBV3-1|TRBJ2-3
TGTGCCAGCAGCCAAGGAGGGGGGGCTATCACAGATACGCAGTATTTT
CASSQGGGAITDTQYF
>TRBD1|.|TRBV20-1|TRBJ2-1
TGCAGTGCTAACAGGGGGCAGGGGAATGAGCAGTTCTTC
CSANRGQGNEQFF
>.|once|TRBV12-3/TRBV12-4|TRBJ1-5
TGTGCCAGCAGCCACAGAGGGAGAGGGTATCAGCCCCAGCATTTT
CASSHRGRGYQPQHF
>TRBD1|.|TRBV18|TRBJ1-6
TGTGCCAGCTCACCGCCGGGACAGCTGAATTCACCCCTCCACTTT
CASSPPGQLNSPLHF
>.|.|TRBV4-1|TRBJ1-2
TGCGCCAGCAGCCAAGGCGGGGGGGAGTACTATGGCTACACCTTC
CASSQGGGEYYGYTF